This T cell receptor (beta chain) was recovered during a study of control samples from healthy donors and cancer patients. Some clones are missing from TCRdb's copy, which holds only in-frame ones; the method was immunoSEQ multiplex PCR. The table records some 140,000 clones, roughly nine tenths of them present only once. The length of the CDR3 is 15 residues. V lost 0 bases and J 7 bases, leaving 12 bases between the germline ends. Germline values: CDR1 MNHEY, CDR2 SVGAGI. The V and J genes are TRBV6-5 and TRBJ1-4; D possibly corresponds to TRBD1 (6 bases). The sample comprised blood. The TCR originated in a young woman in good health. This CDR3 reads CASSYSGGATEKLFF. The CDR3 nucleotides are TGTGCCAGCAGTTACTCTGGGGGCGCGACTGAAAAACTGTTTTTT.